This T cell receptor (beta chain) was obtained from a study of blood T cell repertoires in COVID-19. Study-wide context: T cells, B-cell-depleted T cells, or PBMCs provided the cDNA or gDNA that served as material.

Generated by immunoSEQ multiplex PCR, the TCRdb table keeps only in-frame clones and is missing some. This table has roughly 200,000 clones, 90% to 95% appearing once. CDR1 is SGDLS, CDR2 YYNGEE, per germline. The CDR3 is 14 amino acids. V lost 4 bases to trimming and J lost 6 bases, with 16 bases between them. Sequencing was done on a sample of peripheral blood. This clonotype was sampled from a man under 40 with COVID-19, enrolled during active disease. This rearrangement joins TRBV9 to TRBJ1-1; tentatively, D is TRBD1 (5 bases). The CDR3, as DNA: TGTGCCAGCAGCCCCACGGGGGATAGGTCTGAAGCTTTCTTT. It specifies CASSPTGDRSEAFF.